The 14 T cell receptor beta chains in this list originate from one sample, sequenced in a study of T cell repertoires in aging, cancer and after chemotherapy. A mixed TRB-A/B primer pool amplified rearranged TRB by multiplex touch-down PCR. Each CDR3 protein is one row after TCRdb ran MiXCR on the multiplex PCR reads. The data hold more than 600 distinct CDR3 sequences, with roughly a fifth observed a single time. Peripheral blood genomic DNA, not sorted cells or RNA, was the template. The specimen sequenced was blood. Receptors were obtained from a human donor with a blood cancer.

This clonotype qualifies as large. This chain uses TRBV6-5 with TRBJ1-2, with 11 bases that match TRBD1. In germline, CDR1 is MNHEY, CDR2 SVGAGI. The length of the CDR3 is 16 residues. V lost 1 base and J lost 2; bases outside the gene matches: 3. The CDR3 DNA reads TGTGCCAGCAGTTACTTTAGGACAGGGGGCAACTATGGCTACACCTTC. Its translation is CASSYFRTGGNYGYTF.

The chain joins TRBV7-2 to TRBJ2-1, with D perhaps TRBD2 (5 bases). CDR3 length: 12 residues. V lost 1 base, J lost 9 bases, and 7 bases lay in between. The V gene's germline CDR1 is SGHTA and CDR2 FQGNSA. The CDR3 nucleotides read TGTGCCAGCAGCTTAGTTGAGGGTGAGCAGTTCTTC. It encodes CASSLVEGEQFF.

This clonotype is medium-sized. This sequence joins TRBV5-6 and TRBJ2-5, with D perhaps matching TRBD1 (8 bases). Germline CDR1 SGHDT, CDR2 YYEEEE. With 4 bases removed from V and 3 bases from J, the gap between germline ends came to 13 bases. CDR3 length: 14 amino acids. The DNA for the CDR3 is TGTGCCAGCAGCGTCACAGGGGGGGAAGAGACCCAGTACTTC. Protein product: CASSVTGGEETQYF.

This clonotype was picked up a small number of times. The chain has TRBV12-3 or TRBV12-4 and TRBJ2-3, with a possible D match to TRBD1 (9 bases). Trimming left V 2 bases short and J 2 bases short, with 17 bases between. This CDR3 comprises 17 residues. The DNA for the CDR3 is TGTGCCAGCAGTTTACCGGGGGGGGACAGGGCCACAGATACGCAGTATTTT. Protein: CASSLPGGDRATDTQYF.

This clonotype is labeled as medium-sized (0.01 to 0.1%). The CDR3 DNA is TGTGCCAGCAGTTCCTCGGGCAGGGCTGGCAATCAGCCCCAGCATTTT. Translation: CASSSSGRAGNQPQHF. The chain has TRBV6-2 or TRBV6-3 and TRBJ1-5; possibly TRBD1 for D (5 bases). The CDR3 extends over 16 amino acids. CDR1 is MNHEY and CDR2 is SVGEGT in the germline V gene. Between the trimmed V and J ends, which lost 4 bases and 2 bases, there was a span of 15 bases.

The V and J genes are TRBV20-1 and TRBJ2-1, with a tentative D call TRBD2 (6 bases). The CDR3 is 16 amino acids. V was pared by 4 bases and J by 6 bases, with 22 bases between. Germline values: CDR1 DFQATT, CDR2 SNEGSKA (reference sequence). The CDR3 reads CSATVGGGFRINEQFF. CDR3 nucleotide sequence: TGCAGTGCTACAGTCGGTGGGGGGTTTAGAATCAATGAGCAGTTCTTC.

This clonotype was picked up a small number of times. This chain's CDR3 is CASSLAGTSGRPPIDEQFF. CDR3 nucleotide sequence: TGTGCCAGCTCACTCGCCGGGACTAGCGGGAGACCCCCCATCGATGAGCAGTTCTTC. This sequence joins TRBV18 and TRBJ2-1; TRBD2 matches at 14 bases. The CDR3 covers 19 residues. CDR1 is KGHSH, CDR2 LQKENI, per germline. The ends lost 4 bases at V and 8 bases at J; junction bases unmatched: 16.

This clonotype was counted a few times. The rearrangement uses TRBV21-1 and TRBJ2-5; the table's D call, TRBD1, was not checked against the DNA. TRBV21-1 is marked as a pseudogene. CDR3 length equals 11 residues. Written as DNA, the CDR3 is TGTGCCAGCCTTGACGGGATGACCCAGTACTTC. Translating it yields CASLDGMTQYF.

The chain uses TRBV5-1 and TRBJ1-4; no definite D call. This CDR3 is built from 16 residues. Trimming shortened V by 4 bases and J by 7 bases, and 20 bases separated the two germline ends. Looked up from germline, CDR1 is SGHRS and CDR2 is YFSETQ. CDR3 sequence reads: CASSPVIEHTIEKLFF. In DNA form, the CDR3 reads TGCGCCAGCAGCCCGGTTATTGAGCATACGATTGAAAAACTGTTTTTT.

The CDR3 region is CASSYPGTSAYNEQFF. The CDR3 DNA follows: TGTGCCAGCAGTTACCCCGGGACTAGCGCCTACAATGAGCAGTTCTTC. The rearrangement links TRBV6-5 to TRBJ2-1; 10 bases are shared with TRBD2. V lost 2 bases and J lost 2; bases outside the gene matches: 3. CDR1 is MNHEY and CDR2 is SVGAGI in the germline V gene. CDR3 length: 16 amino acids.

This sequence joins TRBV5-6 and TRBJ2-2; 9 nucleotides line up with TRBD2. Germline V gives CDR1 SGHDT, CDR2 YYEEEE. V shed 5 bases and J 4 bases; nucleotides not matched to a gene: 9. The CDR3 spans 16 residues. The CDR3 spells CASSSAGGGGTGELFF. The CDR3 DNA sequence: TGTGCCAGCAGTTCAGCGGGAGGAGGGGGCACCGGGGAGCTGTTTTTT. The full variable domain, with the rest looked up from reference TRBV5-6 and TRBJ2-2, is DAGVTQSPTHLIKTRGQQVTLRCSPKSGHDTVSWYQQALGQGPQFIFQYYEEEERQRGNFPDRFSGHQFPNYSSELNVNALLLGDSALYLCASSSAGGGGTGELFFGEGSRLTVL.

The chain uses TRBV10-1 and TRBJ2-3, with D possibly TRBD2 on 6 matching bases. The CDR3 runs to 16 residues. The V end lost 0 bases, the J end lost 1 base, and 11 bases lay between the germline ends. The germline gives CDR1 WNHNN, CDR2 SYGVQD (reference sequence). CDR3 amino acids: CASSESLAIGTDTQYF. CDR3 sequence (DNA): TGCGCCAGCAGTGAGTCTCTAGCGATTGGCACAGATACGCAGTATTTT.

This clonotype ranks as medium-sized. The V gene is TRBV24-1, the J gene TRBJ2-3, with TRBD1 identical over 7 bases. CDR1 is KGHDR, CDR2 SFDVKD, per germline. The ends lost 4 bases at V and 0 bases at J; junction bases unmatched: 0. The CDR3 covers 14 residues. CDR3 amino acids: CATSETGSTDTQYF. The CDR3 coding sequence is TGTGCCACCAGTGAGACAGGGAGCACAGATACGCAGTATTTT.

V is TRBV13 and J is TRBJ2-2; 11 nucleotides match TRBD1. V lost 4 bases and J lost 3; bases outside the gene matches: 4. CDR3 length equals 16 residues. Germline V gives CDR1 PRHDT, CDR2 FYEKMQ (reference sequence). The CDR3 is CASSSRDRGDTGELFF. In DNA form, the CDR3 reads TGTGCCAGCAGCTCCCGGGACAGGGGGGACACCGGGGAGCTGTTTTTT.